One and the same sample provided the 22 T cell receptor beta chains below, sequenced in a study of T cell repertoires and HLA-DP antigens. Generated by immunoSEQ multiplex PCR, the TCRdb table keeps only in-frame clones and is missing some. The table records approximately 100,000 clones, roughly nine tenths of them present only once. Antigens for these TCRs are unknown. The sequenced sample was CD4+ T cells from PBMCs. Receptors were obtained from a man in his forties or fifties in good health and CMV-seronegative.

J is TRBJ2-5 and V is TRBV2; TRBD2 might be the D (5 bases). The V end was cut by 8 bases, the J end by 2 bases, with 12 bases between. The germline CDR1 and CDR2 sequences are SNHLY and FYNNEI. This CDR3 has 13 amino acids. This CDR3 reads CASGRRLQETQYF. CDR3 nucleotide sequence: TGTGCCAGCGGAAGGAGGCTTCAAGAGACCCAGTACTTC.

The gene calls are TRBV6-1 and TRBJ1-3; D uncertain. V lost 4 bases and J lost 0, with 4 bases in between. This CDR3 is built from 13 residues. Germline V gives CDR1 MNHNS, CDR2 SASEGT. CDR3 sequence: CASSANSGNTIYF. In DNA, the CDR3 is TGTGCCAGCAGTGCTAACTCTGGAAACACCATATATTTT.

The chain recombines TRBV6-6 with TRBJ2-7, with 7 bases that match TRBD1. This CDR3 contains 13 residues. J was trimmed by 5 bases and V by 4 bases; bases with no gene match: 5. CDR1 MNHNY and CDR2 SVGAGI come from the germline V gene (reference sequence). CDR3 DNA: TGTGCCAGCAGTTCGACAGGGCTGAACGAGCAGTACTTC. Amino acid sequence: CASSSTGLNEQYF.

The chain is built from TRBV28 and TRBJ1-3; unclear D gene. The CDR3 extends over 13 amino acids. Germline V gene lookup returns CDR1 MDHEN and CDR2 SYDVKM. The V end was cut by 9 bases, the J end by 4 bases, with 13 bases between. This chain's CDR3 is CASISETGNTIYF. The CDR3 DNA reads TGTGCCAGTATCTCCGAGACAGGAAACACCATATATTTT.

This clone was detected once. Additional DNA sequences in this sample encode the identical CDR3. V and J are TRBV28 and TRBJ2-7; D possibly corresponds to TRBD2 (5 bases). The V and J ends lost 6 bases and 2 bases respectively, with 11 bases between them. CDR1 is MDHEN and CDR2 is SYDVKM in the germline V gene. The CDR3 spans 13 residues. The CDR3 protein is CASSPSGTYEQYF. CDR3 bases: TGTGCCAGCAGCCCCTCCGGGACCTACGAGCAGTACTTC.

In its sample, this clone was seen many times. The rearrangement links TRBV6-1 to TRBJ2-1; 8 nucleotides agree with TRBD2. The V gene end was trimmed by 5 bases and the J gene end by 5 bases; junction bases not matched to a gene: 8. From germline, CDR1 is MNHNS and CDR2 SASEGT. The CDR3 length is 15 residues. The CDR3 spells CASSTRTSRDNEQFF. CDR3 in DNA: TGTGCCAGCAGTACCCGGACTAGCAGAGACAATGAGCAGTTCTTC.

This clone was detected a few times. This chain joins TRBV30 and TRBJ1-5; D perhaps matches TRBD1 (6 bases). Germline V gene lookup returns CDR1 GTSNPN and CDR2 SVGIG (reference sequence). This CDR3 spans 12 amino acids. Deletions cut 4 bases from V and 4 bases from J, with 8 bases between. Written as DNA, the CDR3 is TGTGCCTGGAACAGGGAAAATCAGCCCCAGCATTTT. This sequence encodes CAWNRENQPQHF.

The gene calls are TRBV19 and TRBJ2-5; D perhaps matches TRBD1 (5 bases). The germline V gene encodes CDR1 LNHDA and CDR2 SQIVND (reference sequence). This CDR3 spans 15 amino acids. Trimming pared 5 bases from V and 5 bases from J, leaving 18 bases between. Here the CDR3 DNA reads TGTGCCAGTAGTCCACTCAGGGCTTCTCGGGAGACCCAGTACTTC. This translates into CASSPLRASRETQYF.

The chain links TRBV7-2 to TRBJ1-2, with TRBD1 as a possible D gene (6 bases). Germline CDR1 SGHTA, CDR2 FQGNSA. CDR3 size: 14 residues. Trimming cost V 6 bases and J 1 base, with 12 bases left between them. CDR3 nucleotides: TGTGCCAGCAGACCAGGACAGATTAACTATGGCTACACCTTC. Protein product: CASRPGQINYGYTF.

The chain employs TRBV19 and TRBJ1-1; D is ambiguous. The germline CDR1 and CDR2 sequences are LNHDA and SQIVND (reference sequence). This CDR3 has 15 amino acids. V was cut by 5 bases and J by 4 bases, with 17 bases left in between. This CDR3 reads CASSAKKLGGTEAFF. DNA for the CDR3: TGTGCCAGTAGTGCGAAAAAACTGGGTGGCACTGAAGCTTTCTTT.

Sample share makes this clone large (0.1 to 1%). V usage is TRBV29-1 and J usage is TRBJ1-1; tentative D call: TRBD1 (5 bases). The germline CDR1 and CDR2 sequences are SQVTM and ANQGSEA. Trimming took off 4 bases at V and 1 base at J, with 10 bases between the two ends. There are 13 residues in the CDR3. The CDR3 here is CSVAQGGNTEAFF. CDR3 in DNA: TGCAGCGTTGCCCAGGGAGGGAACACTGAAGCTTTCTTT.

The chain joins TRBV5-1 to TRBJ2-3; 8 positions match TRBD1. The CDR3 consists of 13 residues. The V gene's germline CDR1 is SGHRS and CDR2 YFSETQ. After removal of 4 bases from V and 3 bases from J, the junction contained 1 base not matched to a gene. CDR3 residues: CASSGQGTDTQYF. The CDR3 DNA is TGCGCCAGCAGCGGACAGGGAACAGATACGCAGTATTTT.

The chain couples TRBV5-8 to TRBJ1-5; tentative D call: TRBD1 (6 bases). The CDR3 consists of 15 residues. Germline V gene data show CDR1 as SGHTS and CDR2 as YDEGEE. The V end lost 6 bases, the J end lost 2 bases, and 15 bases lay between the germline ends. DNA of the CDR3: TGTGCCAGCACTCCCCAGGAGGGGGGCAATCAGCCCCAGCATTTT. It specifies CASTPQEGGNQPQHF.

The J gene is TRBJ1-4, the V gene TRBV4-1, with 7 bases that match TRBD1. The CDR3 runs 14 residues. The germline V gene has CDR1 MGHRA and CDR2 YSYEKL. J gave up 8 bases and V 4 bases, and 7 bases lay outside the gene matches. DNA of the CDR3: TGCGCCAGCAGCCCCCCAGGGGGAGGGGAAAAACTGTTTTTT. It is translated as CASSPPGGGEKLFF.

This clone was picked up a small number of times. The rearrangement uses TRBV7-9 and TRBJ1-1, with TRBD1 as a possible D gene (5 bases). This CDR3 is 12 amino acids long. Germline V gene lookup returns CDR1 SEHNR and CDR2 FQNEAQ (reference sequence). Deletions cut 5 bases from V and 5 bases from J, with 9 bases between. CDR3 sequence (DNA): TGTGCCAGCAGCCCTCGACAGACTGAAGCTTTCTTT. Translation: CASSPRQTEAFF.

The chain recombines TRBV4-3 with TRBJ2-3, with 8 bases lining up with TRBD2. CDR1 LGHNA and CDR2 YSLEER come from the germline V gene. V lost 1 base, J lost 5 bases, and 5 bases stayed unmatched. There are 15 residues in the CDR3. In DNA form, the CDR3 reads TGCGCCAGCAGCCAAGGGGAACGGGGGGGAGATACGCAGTATTTT. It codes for CASSQGERGGDTQYF.

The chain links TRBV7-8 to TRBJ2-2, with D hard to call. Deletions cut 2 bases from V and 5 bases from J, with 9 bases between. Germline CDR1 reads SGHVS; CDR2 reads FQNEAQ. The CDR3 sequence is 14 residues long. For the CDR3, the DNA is TGTGCCAGCAGCTTACGCAGCATTACCGGGGAGCTGTTTTTT. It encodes CASSLRSITGELFF.

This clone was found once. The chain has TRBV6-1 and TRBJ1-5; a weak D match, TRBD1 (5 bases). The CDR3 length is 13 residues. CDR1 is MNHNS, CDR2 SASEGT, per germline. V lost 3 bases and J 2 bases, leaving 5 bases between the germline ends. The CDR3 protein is CASSDRGNQPQHF. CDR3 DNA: TGTGCCAGCAGTGACAGGGGCAATCAGCCCCAGCATTTT.

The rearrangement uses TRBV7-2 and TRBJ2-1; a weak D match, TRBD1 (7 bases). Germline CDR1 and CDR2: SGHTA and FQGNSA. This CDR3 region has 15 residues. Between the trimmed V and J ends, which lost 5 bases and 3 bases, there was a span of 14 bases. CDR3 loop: CASSTEGARYNEQFF. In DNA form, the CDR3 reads TGTGCCAGCAGCACGGAGGGGGCTCGCTACAATGAGCAGTTCTTC.

The CDR3 loop reads CASSTDSATNEKLFF. The CDR3 nucleotides are TGTGCCAGCTCAACGGACAGTGCAACTAATGAAAAACTGTTTTTT. V usage is TRBV18 and J usage is TRBJ1-4; TRBD1 might be the D (6 bases). V lost 5 bases to trimming and J lost 0 bases, with 10 bases between them. Germline CDR1 is KGHSH and CDR2 is LQKENI. CDR3 length equals 15 residues.

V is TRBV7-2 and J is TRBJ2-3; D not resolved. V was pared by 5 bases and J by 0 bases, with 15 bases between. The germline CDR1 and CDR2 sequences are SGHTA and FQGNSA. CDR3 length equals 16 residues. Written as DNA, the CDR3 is TGTGCCAGCAGCCCCCTCGGGCAGACTAGCACAGATACGCAGTATTTT. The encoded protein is CASSPLGQTSTDTQYF. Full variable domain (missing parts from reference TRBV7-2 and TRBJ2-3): GAGVSQSPSNKVTEKGKDVELRCDPISGHTALYWYRQSLGQGLEFLIYFQGNSAPDKSGLPSDRFSAERTGGSVSTLTIQRTQQEDSAVYLCASSPLGQTSTDTQYFGPGTRLTVL.

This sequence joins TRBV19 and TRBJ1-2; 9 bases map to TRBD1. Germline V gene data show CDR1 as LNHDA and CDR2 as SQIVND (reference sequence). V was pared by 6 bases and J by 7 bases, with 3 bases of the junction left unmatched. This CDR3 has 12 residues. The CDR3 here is CASSTGGSGYTF. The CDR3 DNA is TGTGCCAGTAGCACAGGGGGCTCTGGCTACACCTTC.